What follows are 13 T cell receptor beta chains derived from one specimen sequenced in a study of monozygotic twins with inflammatory bowel disease. TCRdb derives one entry per CDR3 protein from the 5' RACE reads, leaving out DNA. The sample table includes about 140,000 distinct CDR3 sequences. Sequencing input: blood. Receptor source: a human donor with ulcerative colitis or Crohn's disease, or a healthy co-twin of an affected twin (not recorded which).

This chain links TRBV13 with TRBJ2-1; TCRdb names TRBD1, which stays unverified in the absence of DNA. The CDR3 contains 14 residues. Germline-derived CDR1 and CDR2 are PRHDT and FYEKMQ (reference sequence). The CDR3 is CASSHRQEVNEQFF.

The chain is built from TRBV7-2 and TRBJ2-1. CDR3 length: 15 residues. Germline V gene lookup returns CDR1 SGHTA and CDR2 FQGNSA. The chain's CDR3 is CASSSGVITYNEQFF.

The chain is built from TRBV4-2 and TRBJ1-4. The V gene's germline CDR1 is LGHNA and CDR2 YNFKEQ. CDR3 length: 16 amino acids. CDR3 residues: CASSQDWTATNEKLFF.

This chain connects TRBV12-3 or TRBV12-4 to TRBJ2-7; TCRdb's D call of TRBD2 is untestable without DNA. This CDR3 spans 12 amino acids. CDR3 in amino acids: CASSLRPGEQYF.

This sequence joins TRBV5-1 and TRBJ2-1; TCRdb proposes TRBD1, but this gene call is untestable without DNA. CDR1 and CDR2 from the germline V gene are SGHRS and YFSETQ. The CDR3 contains 17 residues. CDR3 sequence: CASSLPGQANSYNEQFF.

V is TRBV5-1 and J is TRBJ2-7; TCRdb's D gene call, TRBD1, goes unchecked for lack of DNA. The CDR3 covers 14 residues. The germline gives CDR1 SGHRS, CDR2 YFSETQ. CDR3 protein: CASSSGQGEYEQYF.

The rearrangement links TRBV15 to TRBJ2-3; as DNA is missing, the TRBD2 call by TCRdb cannot be tested. CDR1 LNHNV and CDR2 YYDKDF come from the germline V gene (reference sequence). The CDR3 has 14 amino acids. The chain's CDR3 is CATLKPGGLGTQYF.

The chain employs TRBV5-1 and TRBJ2-3; TCRdb's assignment of TRBD2 cannot be checked, as there is no DNA. The germline CDR1 and CDR2 sequences are SGHRS and YFSETQ. This CDR3 has 18 amino acids. The CDR3 here is CASSFPSKGPRRTDTQYF.

The chain links TRBV5-1 to TRBJ1-5; lacking DNA, the TRBD1 call made by TCRdb goes unchecked. CDR3 length: 14 residues. Looked up from germline, CDR1 is SGHRS and CDR2 is YFSETQ. The CDR3: CASSLEGAGQPQHF.

The CDR3 is CSARPGDWYNEQFF. This chain joins TRBV29-1 and TRBJ2-1; absent DNA, TCRdb's TRBD2 call cannot be checked. The CDR3 spans 14 residues. Germline V lookup: CDR1 SQVTM, CDR2 ANQGSEA.

The chain combines TRBV6-2 or TRBV6-3 with TRBJ2-7; TCRdb designates TRBD2, a call that cannot be tested without DNA. The CDR3 extends over 14 amino acids. Germline V gene data show CDR1 as MNHEY and CDR2 as SVGEGT. CDR3 residues: CASSPGPAAYEQYF.

The V and J genes are TRBV20-1 and TRBJ2-5; with no DNA, the TCRdb D assignment of TRBD2 cannot be verified. Germline loops: CDR1 DFQATT, CDR2 SNEGSKA (reference sequence). The CDR3 is 16 amino acids. The chain's CDR3 is CSADQTSGGVQETQYF.

The CDR3 here is CASSYSGPTSYEQYF. The rearrangement joins TRBV6-5 to TRBJ2-7. CDR1 and CDR2 (germline): MNHEY, SVGAGI. The CDR3 loop spans 15 amino acids.